The TCR beta chain described here comes from a study of graft-versus-host responses after intestinal transplantation. This CDR3 has 10 residues. The germline V and J ends were trimmed by 2 bases and 5 bases, with 1 base remaining between them. Per germline, CDR1 SNHLY and CDR2 FYNNEI. The data were produced by immunoSEQ multiplex PCR, yet TCRdb's version contains in-frame clones alone and is incomplete. The top ten clones hold approximately 5.5% of a sample with around 93,000 clones, about 93% of them seen once. Study-wide findings and caveats: Recipient-marrow GvH clones were detected, some having first appeared in ileum or blood.

This clone was seen more than once but under ten times. The antigen remains unidentified. This receptor was obtained from a human donor who received an intestinal transplant. The chain is built from TRBV2 and TRBJ2-7; D remains ambiguous. Specimen: unstimulated CD8+ T cells sorted from spleen or lymph node cells, collected before intestinal transplant. In DNA, the CDR3 is TGTGCCAGCAGTGAACACGAGCAGTACTTC. Its protein is CASSEHEQYF. Combining the CDR3 with reference TRBV2 and TRBJ2-7 gives the whole variable domain EPEVTQTPSHQVTQMGQEVILRCVPISNHLYFYWYRQILGQKVEFLVSFYNNEISEKSEIFDDQFSVERPDGSNFTLKIRSTKLEDSAMYFCASSEHEQYFGPGTRLTVT.